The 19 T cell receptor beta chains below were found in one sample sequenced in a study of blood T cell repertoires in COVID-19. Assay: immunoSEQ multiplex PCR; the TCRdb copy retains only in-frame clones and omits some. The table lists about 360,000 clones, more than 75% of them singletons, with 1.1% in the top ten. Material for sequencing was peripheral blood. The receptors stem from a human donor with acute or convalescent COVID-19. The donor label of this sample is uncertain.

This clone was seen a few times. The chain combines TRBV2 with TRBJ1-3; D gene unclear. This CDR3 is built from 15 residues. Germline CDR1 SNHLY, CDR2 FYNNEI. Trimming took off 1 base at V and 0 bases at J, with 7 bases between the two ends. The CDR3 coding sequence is TGTGCCAGCAGTGAAGACGCGATCTCTGGAAACACCATATATTTT. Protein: CASSEDAISGNTIYF. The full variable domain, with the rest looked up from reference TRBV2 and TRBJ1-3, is EPEVTQTPSHQVTQMGQEVILRCVPISNHLYFYWYRQILGQKVEFLVSFYNNEISEKSEIFDDQFSVERPDGSNFTLKIRSTKLEDSAMYFCASSEDAISGNTIYFGEGSWLTVV.

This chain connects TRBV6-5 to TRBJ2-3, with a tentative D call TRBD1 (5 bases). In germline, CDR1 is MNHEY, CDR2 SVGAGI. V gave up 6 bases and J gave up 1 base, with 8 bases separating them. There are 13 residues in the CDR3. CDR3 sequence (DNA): TGTGCCAGCAGACCACAGGGCACAGATACGCAGTATTTT. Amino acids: CASRPQGTDTQYF.

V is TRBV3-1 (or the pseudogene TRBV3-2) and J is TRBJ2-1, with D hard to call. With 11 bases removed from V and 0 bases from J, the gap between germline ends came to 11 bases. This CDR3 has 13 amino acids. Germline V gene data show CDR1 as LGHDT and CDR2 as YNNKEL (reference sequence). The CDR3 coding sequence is TGTGCCTATGCGCTGAACTCCTACAATGAGCAGTTCTTC. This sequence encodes CAYALNSYNEQFF.

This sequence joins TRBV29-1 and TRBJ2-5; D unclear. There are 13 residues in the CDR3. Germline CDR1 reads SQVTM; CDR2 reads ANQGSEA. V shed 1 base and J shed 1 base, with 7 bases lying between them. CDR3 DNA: TGCAGCGTTGAAGCAGGCCCCCAAGAGACCCAGTACTTC. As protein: CSVEAGPQETQYF. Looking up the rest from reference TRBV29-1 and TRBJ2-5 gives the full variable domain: SAVISQKPSRDICQRGTSLTIQCQVDSQVTMMFWYRQQPGQSLTLIATANQGSEATYESGFVIDKFPISRPNLTFSTLTVSNMSPEDSSIYLCSVEAGPQETQYFGPGTRLLVL.

The CDR3 protein is CASSETIGTANYGYTF. CDR3 DNA: TGTGCCAGCAGTGAGACGATCGGGACAGCTAACTATGGCTACACCTTC. The V call is TRBV6-1, the J call TRBJ1-2; 7 positions match TRBD1. The V segment lost 3 bases and the J segment 0 bases; nucleotides outside the gene matches: 7. Germline V gives CDR1 MNHNS, CDR2 SASEGT. The CDR3 runs to 16 residues.

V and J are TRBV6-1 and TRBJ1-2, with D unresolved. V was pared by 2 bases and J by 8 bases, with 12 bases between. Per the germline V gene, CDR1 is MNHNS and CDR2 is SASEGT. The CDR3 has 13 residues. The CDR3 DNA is TGTGCCAGCAGTGAAAGTACAGTGAACGGCTACACCTTC. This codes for CASSESTVNGYTF.

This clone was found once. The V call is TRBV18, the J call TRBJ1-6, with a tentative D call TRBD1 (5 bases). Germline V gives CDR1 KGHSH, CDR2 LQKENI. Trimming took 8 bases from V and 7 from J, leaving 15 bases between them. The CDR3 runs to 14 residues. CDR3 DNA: TGTGCCAGCATCTCAGGGAAGGAGAATTCACCCCTCCACTTT. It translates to CASISGKENSPLHF.

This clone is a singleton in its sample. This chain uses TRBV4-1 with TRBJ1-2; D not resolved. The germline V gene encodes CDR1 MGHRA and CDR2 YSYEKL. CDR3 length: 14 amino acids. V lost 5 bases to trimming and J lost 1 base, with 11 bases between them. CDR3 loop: CASSGSLGNYGYTF. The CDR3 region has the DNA TGCGCCAGCAGCGGGAGCTTGGGTAACTATGGCTACACCTTC.

As DNA, the CDR3 is TGTGCCTGGAGTCCCCAGGGGATCCGCTCTGGAAACACCATATATTTT. Translating it yields CAWSPQGIRSGNTIYF. V gene TRBV30 combines with J gene TRBJ1-3; D might be TRBD1 (6 bases). In germline, CDR1 is GTSNPN, CDR2 SVGIG (reference sequence). V lost 2 bases and J lost 0, with 14 bases in between. This CDR3 is 16 amino acids long.

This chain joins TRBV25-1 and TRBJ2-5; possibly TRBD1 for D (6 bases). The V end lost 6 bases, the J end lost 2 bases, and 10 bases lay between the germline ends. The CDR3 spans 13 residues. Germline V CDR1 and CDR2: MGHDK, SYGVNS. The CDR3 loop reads CASRLTGQETQYF. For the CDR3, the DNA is TGTGCCAGCAGATTAACAGGGCAAGAGACCCAGTACTTC.

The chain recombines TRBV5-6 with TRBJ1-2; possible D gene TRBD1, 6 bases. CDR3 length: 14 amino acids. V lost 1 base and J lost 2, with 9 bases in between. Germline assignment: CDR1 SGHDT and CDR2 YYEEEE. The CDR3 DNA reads TGTGCCAGCAGCTTGCCAGGGGCAAACTATGGCTACACCTTC. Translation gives CASSLPGANYGYTF.

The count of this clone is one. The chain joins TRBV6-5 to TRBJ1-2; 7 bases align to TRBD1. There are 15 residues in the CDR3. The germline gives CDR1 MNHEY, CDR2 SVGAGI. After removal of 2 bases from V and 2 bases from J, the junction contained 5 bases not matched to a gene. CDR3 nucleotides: TGTGCCAGCAGTTACAGGGACAGACCAAACTATGGCTACACCTTC. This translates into CASSYRDRPNYGYTF.

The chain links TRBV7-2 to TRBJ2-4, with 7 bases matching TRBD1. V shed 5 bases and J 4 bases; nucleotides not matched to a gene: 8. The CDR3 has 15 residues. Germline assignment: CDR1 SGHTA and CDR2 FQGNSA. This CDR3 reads CASSPAGTAKNIQYF. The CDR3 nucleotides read TGTGCCAGCAGCCCTGCCGGGACAGCGAAAAACATTCAGTACTTC.

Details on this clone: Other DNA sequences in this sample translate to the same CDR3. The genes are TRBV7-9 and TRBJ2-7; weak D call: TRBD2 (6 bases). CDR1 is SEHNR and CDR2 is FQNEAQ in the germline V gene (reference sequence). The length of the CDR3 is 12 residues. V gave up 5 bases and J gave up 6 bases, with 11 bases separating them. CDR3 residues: CASSRGTAEQYF. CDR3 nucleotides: TGTGCCAGCAGCCGAGGGACTGCCGAGCAGTACTTC. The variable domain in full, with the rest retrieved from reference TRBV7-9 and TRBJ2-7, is DTGVSQNPRHKITKRGQNVTFRCDPISEHNRLYWYRQTLGQGPEFLTYFQNEAQLEKSRLLSDRFSAERPKGSFSTLEIQRTEQGDSAMYLCASSRGTAEQYFGPGTRLTVT.

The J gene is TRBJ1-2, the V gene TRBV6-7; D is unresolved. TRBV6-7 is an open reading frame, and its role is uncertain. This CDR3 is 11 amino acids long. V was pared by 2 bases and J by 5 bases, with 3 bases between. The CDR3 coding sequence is TGTGCCAGCAGTTACGAGTATGGCTACACCTTC. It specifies CASSYEYGYTF.

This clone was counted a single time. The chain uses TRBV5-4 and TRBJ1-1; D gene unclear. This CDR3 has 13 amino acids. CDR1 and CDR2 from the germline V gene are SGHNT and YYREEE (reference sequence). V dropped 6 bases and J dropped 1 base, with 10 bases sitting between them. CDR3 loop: CASKLRGNTEAFF. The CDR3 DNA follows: TGTGCCAGCAAATTACGGGGGAACACTGAAGCTTTCTTT.

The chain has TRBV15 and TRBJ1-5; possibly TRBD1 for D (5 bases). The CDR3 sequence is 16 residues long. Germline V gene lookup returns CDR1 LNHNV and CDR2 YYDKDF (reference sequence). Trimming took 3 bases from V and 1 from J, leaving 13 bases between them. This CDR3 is CATSSETDRSNQPQHF. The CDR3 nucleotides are TGTGCCACCAGCAGTGAAACCGACAGAAGCAATCAGCCCCAGCATTTT. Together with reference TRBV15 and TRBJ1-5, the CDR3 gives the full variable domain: DAMVIQNPRYQVTQFGKPVTLSCSQTLNHNVMYWYQQKSSQAPKLLFHYYDKDFNNEADTPDNFQSRRPNTSFCFLDIRSPGLGDTAMYLCATSSETDRSNQPQHFGDGTRLSIL.

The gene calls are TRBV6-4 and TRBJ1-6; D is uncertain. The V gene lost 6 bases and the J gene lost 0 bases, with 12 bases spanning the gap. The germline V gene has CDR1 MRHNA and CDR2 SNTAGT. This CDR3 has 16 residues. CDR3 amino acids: CASREQINSYNSPLHF. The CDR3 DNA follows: TGTGCCAGCAGGGAACAGATCAACTCCTATAATTCACCCCTCCACTTT.

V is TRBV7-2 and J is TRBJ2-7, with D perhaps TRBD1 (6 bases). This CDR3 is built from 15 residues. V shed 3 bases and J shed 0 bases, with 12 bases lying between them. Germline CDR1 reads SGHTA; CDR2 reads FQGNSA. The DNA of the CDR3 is TGTGCCAGCAGCTTTTTGACAGGAAGCTCCTACGAGCAGTACTTC. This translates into CASSFLTGSSYEQYF.